This entry features one T cell receptor (beta chain) sequence. This record comes from a study of control samples from healthy donors and cancer patients. V shed 4 bases and J 6 bases; nucleotides not matched to a gene: 15. Germline V gene sequence: CDR1 MGHRA, CDR2 YSYEKL. The CDR3 contains 17 residues. The data were produced by immunoSEQ multiplex PCR, yet TCRdb's version contains in-frame clones alone and is incomplete. The sample carries over 200,000 clones, almost 85% recorded once. This receptor was identified in a woman aged 55-75 years with lung cancer. This chain connects TRBV4-1 to TRBJ2-3; 8 positions agree with TRBD2. The specimen sequenced was PBMCs. The CDR3 here is CASSPQSVGRARDTQYF. The CDR3, as DNA: TGCGCCAGCAGCCCTCAAAGCGTCGGGAGGGCCCGGGATACGCAGTATTTT.